Here is one TCR beta chain with its context. Its cognate antigen is unknown. The data were taken from a study of OX40 agonist ivuxolimab in advanced cancers. Study overall: At doses from 0.01 to 10 mg/kg, patients were given intravenous ivuxolimab every 2 weeks. Enrolled patients in dose escalation had cancers that were hepatocellular carcinoma, melanoma, renal cell or head and neck cancer.

Whole-study results and caveats: Partial responders receiving 0.1-3.0 mg/kg showed among the lowest clonal expansion. Certain nonresponding patients likewise had low normalized T-cell clonal expansion.

Profiled with immunoSEQ multiplex PCR; TCRdb holds only in-frame clones, not every one. The sample contains fewer than 50,000 clones, approximately 86% of which appear only once. The starting material was CD4+ or CD8+ T cells sorted from blood, obtained in a trial of the OX40 agonist ivuxolimab. The receptor comes from an adult with an advanced solid tumor such as melanoma, head and neck, liver or kidney cancer.

The CDR3 nucleotides are TGTGCCAGCAGCTCCCCCGGCGGGACTAGCGGGGGCCAAGAGACCCAGTACTTC. It encodes CASSSPGGTSGGQETQYF. The V gene is TRBV27, the J gene TRBJ2-5; 14 bases line up with TRBD2. CDR1 is MNHEY, CDR2 SMNVEV, per germline (reference sequence). V was clipped by 6 bases and J by 1 base; unmatched bases: 10. CDR3 size: 18 residues.